A single sample is the source of the 2 T cell receptor beta chains below, sequenced in a study of blood T cell repertoires in COVID-19 (TCRdb year 2020). The library was built by means of the immunoSEQ multiplex PCR assay. TCRdb retrieved this table from immuneACCESS and kept in-frame rearrangements only. Not all clones are present; in checked studies, unresolved V genes account for under half, and no reason is known for the remainder. The sample table lists some 110,000 clones, approximately 72% of them with a count of one. The ten top clones hold approximately 20% of the sample. Sequenced sample: peripheral blood. These receptors were taken from a woman in her seventies with acute or convalescent COVID-19.

V usage is TRBV6-5 and J usage is TRBJ2-1, with TRBD1 as a possible D gene (6 bases). This CDR3 is built from 14 residues. From germline, CDR1 is MNHEY and CDR2 SVGAGI. With 4 bases removed from V and 6 bases from J, the gap between germline ends came to 13 bases. The CDR3 reads CASSWDGDTNEQFF. The CDR3 DNA follows: TGTGCCAGCAGTTGGGACGGGGACACCAATGAGCAGTTCTTC.

The V gene is TRBV7-9, the J gene TRBJ1-2; 8 nucleotides line up with TRBD1. J lost 8 bases, V lost 0 bases, and 8 bases had no gene match. The CDR3 length is 15 residues. CDR1 is SEHNR and CDR2 is FQNEAQ in the germline V gene (reference sequence). The CDR3 spells CASSLADRGPLGYTF. In DNA form, the CDR3 reads TGTGCCAGCAGCTTAGCCGACAGGGGCCCACTGGGCTACACCTTC.